This T cell receptor beta chain is drawn from a study of cytomegalovirus exposure and HLA in healthy donors. General study findings and limits: Productive rates of about 87% or about 30% were seen for most TCR beta V segments in an earlier analysis. HLA alleles were associated with fewer than 20,000 TCR beta sequences in a later analysis at 0.05 false discovery rate.

The CDR3 totals 10 residues. Trimming took off 11 bases at V and 5 bases at J, with 9 bases between the two ends. CDR1 is MDHEN, CDR2 SYDVKM, per germline. Researchers ran the PCR with 60 Vbeta and 13 Jbeta primers. Produced via immunoSEQ multiplex PCR; TCRdb's table is partial and in-frame only. The repertoire holds over 110,000 clones, with approximately 73% as singletons. Regarding this clone: The antigen is unknown.

The sequence derives from a woman aged 40 to 50 in good health and CMV-seronegative. The V call is TRBV28, the J call TRBJ2-5; a possible D gene is TRBD2 (6 bases). The specimen sequenced was PBMCs. CDR3 in amino acids: CAAGWETQYF. The CDR3 region has the DNA TGTGCCGCGGGGTGGGAGACCCAGTACTTC. The complete variable domain, with remaining parts taken from reference TRBV28 and TRBJ2-5, reads DVKVTQSSRYLVKRTGEKVFLECVQDMDHENMFWYRQDPGLGLRLIYFSYDVKMKEKGDIPEGYSVSREKKERFSLILESASTNQTSMYLCAAGWETQYFGPGTRLLVL.